These 25 T cell receptor beta chains were all obtained from the same sample, sequenced in a study of cytomegalovirus exposure and HLA in healthy donors. In the PCR, 60 Vbeta and 13 Jbeta primers were used. TCRdb keeps only in-frame clones here, not all; method: immunoSEQ multiplex PCR. The sample has tens of thousands of clones; 65% are singletons. The sequenced material came from PBMCs. The receptor set was obtained from a woman between 45 and 60 years old in good health and CMV-seropositive.

The chain is built from TRBV5-1 and TRBJ2-7; D ambiguous. Trimming removed 3 bases at V and 8 bases at J, with 12 bases between. CDR3 length: 12 amino acids. Germline assignment: CDR1 SGHRS and CDR2 YFSETQ. CDR3 region: CASSSNRRQQYF. Written as DNA, the CDR3 is TGCGCCAGCAGCTCGAACCGGAGACAGCAGTACTTC.

The rearrangement links TRBV11-2 to TRBJ1-1; 8 nucleotides match TRBD1. Germline CDR1 is SGHAT and CDR2 is FQNNGV. The V gene end was trimmed by 2 bases and the J gene end by 2 bases; junction bases not matched to a gene: 10. This CDR3 is 17 amino acids long. The CDR3: CASSLTPAGGLNTEAFF. As DNA, the CDR3 is TGTGCCAGCAGCTTAACCCCAGCAGGGGGCCTCAACACTGAAGCTTTCTTT.

The chain is built from TRBV27 and TRBJ1-2, with a tentative D call TRBD1 (6 bases). The CDR3 totals 15 residues. CDR1 and CDR2 from the germline V gene are MNHEY and SMNVEV (reference sequence). V dropped 4 bases and J dropped 7 bases, with 19 bases sitting between them. The CDR3, as DNA: TGTGCCAGCAGTTCCCTCGCGGGGGGCGGCGGTGGCTACACCTTC. As protein: CASSSLAGGGGGYTF.

The genes are TRBV2 and TRBJ1-1; D is unclear. The V and J ends lost 4 bases and 4 bases respectively, with 13 bases between them. The CDR3 is 14 residues long. Germline CDR1 reads SNHLY; CDR2 reads FYNNEI. CDR3 bases: TGTGCCAGCAGTGGGGCAGCTCGCCCCACTGAAGCTTTCTTT. Amino acid sequence: CASSGAARPTEAFF.

The rearrangement uses TRBV5-6 and TRBJ1-1; D possibly corresponds to TRBD1 (5 bases). Trimming shortened V by 0 bases and J by 3 bases, and 12 bases separated the two germline ends. The length of the CDR3 is 15 residues. The V gene's germline CDR1 is SGHDT and CDR2 YYEEEE. The CDR3 region is CASSLGGEGYTEAFF. DNA for the CDR3: TGTGCCAGCAGCTTGGGGGGGGAGGGTTACACTGAAGCTTTCTTT.

This clone was recorded only once. V is TRBV9 and J is TRBJ2-3, with D perhaps TRBD2 (5 bases). V was cut by 0 bases and J by 1 base, with 9 bases left in between. The CDR3 runs 15 residues. Per the germline V gene, CDR1 is SGDLS and CDR2 is YYNGEE. CDR3 sequence (DNA): TGTGCCAGCAGCGTAGATCCTAGCCGCACAGATACGCAGTATTTT. It is translated as CASSVDPSRTDTQYF.

The gene calls are TRBV6-4 and TRBJ2-1; TRBD2 aligns across 8 bases. The germline gives CDR1 MRHNA, CDR2 SNTAGT. After removal of 5 bases from V and 2 bases from J, the junction contained 5 bases not matched to a gene. The CDR3 extends over 15 amino acids. For the CDR3, the DNA is TGTGCCAGCAGTCCCGGGGGGGGAGCCTACAATGAGCAGTTCTTC. Encoded protein: CASSPGGGAYNEQFF.

The V gene is TRBV11-2, the J gene TRBJ2-7, with D possibly TRBD1 on 5 matching bases. Deletions cut 0 bases from V and 4 bases from J, with 7 bases between. Germline V gives CDR1 SGHAT, CDR2 FQNNGV. The CDR3 length is 13 residues. CDR3 region: CASSLDRDYEQYF. CDR3 DNA: TGTGCCAGCAGCTTAGACAGGGATTACGAGCAGTACTTC.

J is TRBJ1-1 and V is TRBV29-1, with D perhaps TRBD1 (6 bases). The CDR3 is 16 amino acids. V was shortened by 2 bases and J by 0 bases, with 16 bases between the two germline ends. The V gene's germline CDR1 is SQVTM and CDR2 ANQGSEA. CDR3 loop: CSVELEQGGVNTEAFF. CDR3 coding DNA: TGCAGCGTTGAACTCGAACAGGGCGGCGTGAACACTGAAGCTTTCTTT.

The V and J genes are TRBV6-1 and TRBJ1-2; 8 bases match TRBD1. In germline, CDR1 is MNHNS, CDR2 SASEGT. The CDR3 covers 13 residues. J gave up 3 bases and V 6 bases, and 3 bases lay outside the gene matches. This CDR3 is CASRPTGDYGYTF. CDR3 coding DNA: TGTGCCAGCAGGCCGACAGGGGACTATGGCTACACCTTC.

The V and J genes are TRBV9 and TRBJ2-5; 9 positions match TRBD2. Per the germline V gene, CDR1 is SGDLS and CDR2 is YYNGEE. The ends lost 4 bases at V and 0 bases at J; junction bases unmatched: 7. The CDR3 extends over 16 amino acids. The CDR3 nucleotides are TGTGCCAGCAGCCTCCAAGCGGGGGGCTACCAAGAGACCCAGTACTTC. Encoded protein: CASSLQAGGYQETQYF.

The J gene is TRBJ2-5, the V gene TRBV11-2; 8 nucleotides align to TRBD1. The CDR3 is made up of 13 amino acids. Losses at the gene ends were 5 bases for V and 5 bases for J; bases not matched to a gene: 4. Per germline, CDR1 SGHAT and CDR2 FQNNGV. This CDR3 is CASSPDRGETQYF. The DNA for the CDR3 is TGTGCCAGCAGCCCAGACAGGGGTGAGACCCAGTACTTC.

The rearrangement uses TRBV29-1 and TRBJ2-5; possibly TRBD1 for D (6 bases). The J call is in doubt because the DNA end fits TRBJ2-7 better. Germline lookup yields CDR1 SQVTM and CDR2 ANQGSEA. There are 13 residues in the CDR3. The CDR3 coding sequence is TGCAGCGGACAGGACAAATTATCCTACGAGCAGTACTTC. Protein product: CSGQDKLSYEQYF.

The V call is TRBV29-1, the J call TRBJ1-1, with 11 bases that match TRBD1. The CDR3 has 17 amino acids. Per germline, CDR1 SQVTM and CDR2 ANQGSEA. V shed 7 bases, J shed 0 bases, and the junction held 13 bases outside the gene matches. CDR3 region: CSGKGDRGSNMNTEAFF. DNA of the CDR3: TGCAGCGGGAAAGGGGACAGGGGGTCGAACATGAACACTGAAGCTTTCTTT.

The rearrangement links TRBV28 to TRBJ2-7; TRBD1 agrees at 7 bases. Trimming removed 7 bases from V and 0 bases from J; junction bases left unmatched: 9. The CDR3 length is 15 residues. Germline CDR1 is MDHEN and CDR2 is SYDVKM. CDR3 region: CASKTTGSLSYEQYF. CDR3 nucleotide sequence: TGTGCCAGCAAGACGACAGGGAGCCTCTCCTACGAGCAGTACTTC. The full variable domain, in which reference TRBV28 and TRBJ2-7 provide the parts outside the CDR3, is DVKVTQSSRYLVKRTGEKVFLECVQDMDHENMFWYRQDPGLGLRLIYFSYDVKMKEKGDIPEGYSVSREKKERFSLILESASTNQTSMYLCASKTTGSLSYEQYFGPGTRLTVT.

In this sample, this clone turned up once. The J gene is TRBJ1-1, the V gene TRBV27; 8 bases fit TRBD1. Per the germline V gene, CDR1 is MNHEY and CDR2 is SMNVEV (reference sequence). The CDR3 covers 12 residues. Trimming cost V 5 bases and J 10 bases; bases outside gene matches: 6. The CDR3 reads CASSPGQGAAFF. The CDR3 DNA reads as TGTGCCAGCAGTCCAGGACAGGGCGCAGCTTTCTTT.

The rearrangement joins TRBV7-3 to TRBJ2-3; 8 nucleotides line up with TRBD1. The CDR3 loop spans 14 amino acids. V gave up 5 bases and J gave up 3 bases; unmatched junction bases: 4. Germline CDR1 SGHTA, CDR2 FQGTGA. The CDR3 spells CASSDQGATDTQYF. The CDR3 DNA is TGTGCCAGCAGCGACCAGGGGGCAACAGATACGCAGTATTTT.

The J gene is TRBJ2-1, the V gene TRBV6-1; TRBD1 agrees at 8 bases. V lost 6 bases to trimming and J lost 6 bases; unmatched junction nucleotides: 7. The CDR3 runs 14 residues. From germline, CDR1 is MNHNS and CDR2 SASEGT. The CDR3 nucleotides read TGTGCCAGCAGATCTGGGACAGGAATCAATGAGCAGTTCTTC. This codes for CASRSGTGINEQFF.

V usage is TRBV6-5 and J usage is TRBJ1-1, with D possibly TRBD1 on 6 matching bases. V dropped 6 bases and J dropped 3 bases, with 11 bases sitting between them. The germline V gene encodes CDR1 MNHEY and CDR2 SVGAGI. The CDR3 loop spans 13 amino acids. The DNA for the CDR3 is TGTGCCAGCAGACTACAGGGTTACACTGAAGCTTTCTTT. Translation gives CASRLQGYTEAFF.

This clone was counted between two and nine times. A read error may produce the germline difference seen at one junction end. The chain recombines TRBV7-9 with TRBJ2-5; 9 bases are shared with TRBD1. Germline loops: CDR1 SEHNR, CDR2 FQNEAQ (reference sequence). This CDR3 has 12 amino acids. CDR3 bases: TGTTCCAGCAGCCAGGACAGGGGTCCCCAGTACTTC. Residues: CSSSQDRGPQYF.

This CDR3 is CASSFGTYEQYF. The CDR3, as DNA: TGTGCCAGCAGCTTCGGGACCTACGAGCAGTACTTC. This sequence joins TRBV28 and TRBJ2-7; tentatively, D is TRBD2 (5 bases). V lost 6 bases to trimming and J lost 2 bases, with 8 bases between them. Germline V gene data show CDR1 as MDHEN and CDR2 as SYDVKM. The CDR3 has 12 residues. Based on the CDR3 plus reference TRBV28 and TRBJ2-7, the full variable domain is DVKVTQSSRYLVKRTGEKVFLECVQDMDHENMFWYRQDPGLGLRLIYFSYDVKMKEKGDIPEGYSVSREKKERFSLILESASTNQTSMYLCASSFGTYEQYFGPGTRLTVT.

The J gene is TRBJ2-1, the V gene TRBV15, with TRBD1 matching over 10 bases. J was trimmed by 7 bases and V by 5 bases; bases with no gene match: 5. This CDR3 contains 14 residues. Germline V lookup: CDR1 LNHNV, CDR2 YYDKDF (reference sequence). CDR3 DNA sequence: TGTGCCACCAGCTGGGGACAGGGGTCAAATGAGCAGTTCTTC. Protein: CATSWGQGSNEQFF. The whole variable domain, remainder taken from reference TRBV15 and TRBJ2-1, is DAMVIQNPRYQVTQFGKPVTLSCSQTLNHNVMYWYQQKSSQAPKLLFHYYDKDFNNEADTPDNFQSRRPNTSFCFLDIRSPGLGDTAMYLCATSWGQGSNEQFFGPGTRLTVL.

The rearrangement joins TRBV5-4 to TRBJ2-7, with D tentatively TRBD2 (5 bases). V was pared by 3 bases and J by 4 bases, with 17 bases between. This CDR3 spans 15 amino acids. The germline V gene encodes CDR1 SGHNT and CDR2 YYREEE (reference sequence). In DNA, the CDR3 is TGTGCCAGCAGCTCCGCGGCAGAAGGGAGATACGAGCAGTACTTC. Translation gives CASSSAAEGRYEQYF.

The rearrangement joins TRBV6-5 to TRBJ1-1, with D possibly being TRBD1 (5 bases). V dropped 5 bases and J dropped 4 bases, with 11 bases sitting between them. The CDR3 sequence is 13 residues long. Germline CDR1 and CDR2: MNHEY and SVGAGI. CDR3 nucleotides: TGTGCCAGCAGTACGCAGGGATTCACTGAAGCTTTCTTT. Its protein is CASSTQGFTEAFF.

The chain uses TRBV2 and TRBJ1-6; the D gene is possibly TRBD1 (5 bases). The CDR3 consists of 14 residues. The V end lost 3 bases, the J end lost 9 bases, and 12 bases lay between the germline ends. From germline, CDR1 is SNHLY and CDR2 FYNNEI. The CDR3 loop is CASSEERGSSPLHF. CDR3 in DNA: TGTGCCAGCAGTGAGGAAAGGGGTAGTTCACCCCTCCACTTT. The complete variable domain, with remaining parts taken from reference TRBV2 and TRBJ1-6, reads EPEVTQTPSHQVTQMGQEVILRCVPISNHLYFYWYRQILGQKVEFLVSFYNNEISEKSEIFDDQFSVERPDGSNFTLKIRSTKLEDSAMYFCASSEERGSSPLHFGNGTRLTVT.